This section outlines one T cell receptor (beta chain) sequence together with its context. Trimming took off 3 bases at V and 3 bases at J, with 18 bases between the two ends. From germline, CDR1 is SGHAT and CDR2 FQNNGV. The CDR3 consists of 16 residues. While infection was still active, Seattle patients were enrolled and then followed longitudinally. Authors' methods: Amplification of reference gene primers was used by the study to estimate nucleated cell counts. The protocol was immunoSEQ multiplex PCR, while the TCRdb copy is restricted to in-frame clones and leaves out a portion. Clone size and the V and J calls come from that table; the DNA yielded D and trimming. This sample carries about 68,000 clones, about 85% of them seen once, and the ten largest clones take around 3.5%. The sample originates from a study of blood T cell repertoires in COVID-19. Study as a whole: From the United States, Italy and Spain came samples of acute and convalescent COVID-19. Sources were T cells, B-cell-depleted T cells, or PBMCs; the material itself was cDNA or gDNA.

This sequence joins TRBV11-2 and TRBJ2-7; TRBD1 might be the D (5 bases). The specimen was peripheral blood. The receptor was isolated from a woman aged 45-65 years with COVID-19, enrolled during active disease. DNA of the CDR3: TGTGCCAGCAGCTTTGAGGTCCCGGGTACAGGCTACGAGCAGTACTTC. Translating it yields CASSFEVPGTGYEQYF. The whole variable domain, filled in from reference TRBV11-2 and TRBJ2-7, reads EAGVAQSPRYKIIEKRQSVAFWCNPISGHATLYWYQQILGQGPKLLIQFQNNGVVDDSQLPKDRFSAERLKGVDSTLKIQPAKLEDSAVYLCASSFEVPGTGYEQYFGPGTRLTVT.